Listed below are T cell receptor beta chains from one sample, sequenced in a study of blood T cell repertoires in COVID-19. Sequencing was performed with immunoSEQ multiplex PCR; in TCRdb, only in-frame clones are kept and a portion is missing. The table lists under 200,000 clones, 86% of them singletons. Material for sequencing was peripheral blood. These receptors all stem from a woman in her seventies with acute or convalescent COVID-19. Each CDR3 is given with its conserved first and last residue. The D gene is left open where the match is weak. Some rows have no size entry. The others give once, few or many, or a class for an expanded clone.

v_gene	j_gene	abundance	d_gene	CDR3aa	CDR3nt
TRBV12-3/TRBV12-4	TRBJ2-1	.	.	CASSPGHNNEQFF	TGTGCCAGCAGCCCAGGGCATAACAATGAGCAGTTCTTC
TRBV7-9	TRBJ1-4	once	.	CASSLNSEKLFF	TGTGCCAGCAGCTTGAACAGTGAAAAACTGTTTTTT
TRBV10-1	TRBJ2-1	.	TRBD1	CASSDRDRGRGEQFF	TGCGCCAGCAGCGACCGGGACAGGGGGCGGGGTGAGCAGTTCTTC
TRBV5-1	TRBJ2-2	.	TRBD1	CASSLALAGTGPGELFF	TGCGCCAGCAGCTTGGCACTGGCCGGGACAGGGCCCGGGGAGCTGTTTTTT
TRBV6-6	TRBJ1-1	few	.	CASSYYGQGNTEAFF	TGTGCCAGCAGTTACTACGGGCAGGGTAACACTGAAGCTTTCTTT
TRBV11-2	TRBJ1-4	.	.	CASTGLGAGANEKLFF	TGTGCCAGCACCGGGCTGGGTGCAGGGGCCAATGAAAAACTGTTTTTT
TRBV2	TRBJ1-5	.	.	CASTHPGGGQPQHF	TGTGCCAGCACTCATCCCGGGGGTGGTCAGCCCCAGCATTTT
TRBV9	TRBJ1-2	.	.	CASTPTAENYGYTF	TGTGCCAGCACCCCGACAGCCGAAAACTATGGCTACACCTTC
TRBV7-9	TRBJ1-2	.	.	CASSPTQANYGYTF	TGTGCCAGCAGCCCCACCCAGGCTAACTATGGCTACACCTTC
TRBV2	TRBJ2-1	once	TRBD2	CASSLAGGSSYNEQFF	TGTGCCAGCAGTCTAGCGGGGGGAAGCTCCTACAATGAGCAGTTCTTC
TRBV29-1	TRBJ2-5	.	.	CSVRNREETQYF	TGCAGCGTTCGCAACAGAGAAGAGACCCAGTACTTC
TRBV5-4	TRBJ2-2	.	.	CASSPGPGANTGELFF	TGTGCCAGCAGCCCCGGTCCAGGGGCGAACACCGGGGAGCTGTTTTTT
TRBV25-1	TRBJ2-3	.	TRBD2	CASSELGGGAFNTQYF	TGTGCCAGCAGTGAACTTGGCGGGGGGGCATTTAATACGCAGTATTTT
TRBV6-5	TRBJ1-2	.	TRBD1	CASSLRDSYGYTF	TGTGCCAGCAGTTTACGGGACAGTTATGGCTACACCTTC
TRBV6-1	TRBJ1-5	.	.	CASSEARGWGANSQPQHF	TGTGCCAGCAGTGAAGCGCGGGGCTGGGGCGCGAATAGTCAGCCCCAGCATTTT
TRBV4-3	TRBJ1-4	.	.	CASSQDHPGGKLFF	TGCGCCAGCAGCCAAGATCATCCGGGGGGAAAACTGTTTTTT
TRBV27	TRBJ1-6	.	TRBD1	CASRDRGLEALHF	TGTGCCAGCAGGGACAGGGGCCTCGAGGCCCTCCACTTT
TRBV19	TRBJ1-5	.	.	CASSISIPGNQPQHF	TGTGCCAGTAGTATTTCTATCCCGGGAAATCAGCCCCAGCATTTT
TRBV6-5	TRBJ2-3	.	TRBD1	CASSWGRQGAADTQYF	TGTGCCAGCAGTTGGGGGCGACAGGGGGCGGCGGATACGCAGTATTTT
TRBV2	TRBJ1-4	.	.	CASRERQAITGKLFF	TGTGCCAGCAGAGAGAGACAGGCTATAACTGGAAAACTGTTTTTT
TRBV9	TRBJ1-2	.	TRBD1	CASTRRTGGDYGYTF	TGTGCCAGCACAAGACGGACAGGGGGCGACTATGGCTACACCTTC
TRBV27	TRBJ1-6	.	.	CASAGAVSSYNSPLHF	TGTGCCAGCGCCGGAGCGGTGAGCTCCTATAATTCACCCCTCCACTTT
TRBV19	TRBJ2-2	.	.	CASSAGGYDTGELFF	TGTGCCAGCTCCGCCGGAGGGTACGACACCGGGGAGCTGTTTTTT
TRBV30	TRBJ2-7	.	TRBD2	CAWVPGLAGVSYEQYF	TGTGCCTGGGTTCCGGGACTAGCGGGAGTATCCTACGAGCAGTACTTC
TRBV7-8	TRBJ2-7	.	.	CASSPPGYEQYF	TGTGCCAGCAGCCCCCCCGGCTACGAGCAGTACTTC
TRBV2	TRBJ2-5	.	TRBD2	CASSGTSGSGGETQYF	TGTGCCAGCAGTGGTACTAGCGGGAGTGGGGGAGAGACCCAGTACTTC
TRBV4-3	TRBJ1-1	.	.	CASSQGSGGTEAFF	TGCGCCAGCAGCCAAGGTAGCGGGGGGACTGAAGCTTTCTTT
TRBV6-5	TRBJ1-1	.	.	CASTSVRGSEAFF	TGTGCCAGCACGAGTGTGAGAGGTTCTGAAGCTTTCTTT
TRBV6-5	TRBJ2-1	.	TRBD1	CASSRRDRDYNEQFF	TGTGCCAGCAGCAGACGGGACAGGGATTACAATGAGCAGTTCTTC
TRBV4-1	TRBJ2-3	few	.	CASSQDSPHAGSGNTDTQYF	TGCGCCAGCAGCCAAGATTCGCCCCACGCGGGTAGCGGAAACACAGATACGCAGTATTTT
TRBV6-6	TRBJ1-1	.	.	CASSQNQGNTEAFF	TGTGCCAGCAGCCAAAATCAGGGGAACACTGAAGCTTTCTTT
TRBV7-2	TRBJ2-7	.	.	CASSLGGQIYEQYF	TGTGCCAGCAGCTTAGGGGGGCAGATCTACGAGCAGTACTTC
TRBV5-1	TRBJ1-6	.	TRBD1	CASSLGDRGGSPLHF	TGCGCCAGCAGCTTGGGTGACAGGGGAGGTTCACCCCTCCACTTT
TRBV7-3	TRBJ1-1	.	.	CASSSTGRNTEAFF	TGTGCCAGCAGCTCCACCGGGAGAAACACTGAAGCTTTCTTT
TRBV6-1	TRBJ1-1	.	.	CASSELGAETEAFF	TGTGCCAGCAGTGAATTGGGAGCCGAGACTGAAGCTTTCTTT
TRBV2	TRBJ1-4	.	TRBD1	CASTRQGASEKLFF	TGTGCCAGCACTCGACAGGGGGCAAGTGAAAAACTGTTTTTT
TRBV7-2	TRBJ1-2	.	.	CASSPKQGFGGYTF	TGTGCCAGCAGCCCGAAACAGGGTTTCGGCGGCTACACCTTC
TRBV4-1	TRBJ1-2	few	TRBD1	CASSHLQGDDGYTF	TGCGCCAGCAGCCATCTACAGGGGGACGATGGCTACACCTTC
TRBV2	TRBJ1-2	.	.	CASSSDSNYGYTF	TGTGCCAGCAGTTCCGACAGTAACTATGGCTACACCTTC
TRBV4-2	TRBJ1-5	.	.	CASSQDTGGSNQPQHF	TGTGCCAGCAGCCAAGATACGGGGGGTAGCAATCAGCCCCAGCATTTT
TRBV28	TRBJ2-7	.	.	CASSVAGITYEQYF	TGTGCCAGCAGTGTAGCAGGGATTACCTACGAGCAGTACTTC
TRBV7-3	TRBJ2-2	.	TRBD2	CASSLIGTSSTGELFF	TGTGCCAGCAGCTTAATCGGGACTAGCAGCACCGGGGAGCTGTTTTTT
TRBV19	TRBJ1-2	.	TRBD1	CASSIRGQGWNYGYTF	TGTGCCAGTAGTATAAGGGGACAGGGATGGAACTATGGCTACACCTTC
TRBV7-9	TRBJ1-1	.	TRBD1	CASRGDSLNTEAFF	TGTGCCAGCAGGGGGGACAGTTTGAACACTGAAGCTTTCTTT
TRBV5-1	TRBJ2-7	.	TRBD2	CASSATSGAYYEQYF	TGCGCCAGCAGTGCGACTAGCGGGGCCTACTACGAGCAGTACTTC
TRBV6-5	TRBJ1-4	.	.	CASRHREGNEKLFF	TGTGCCAGCAGGCACAGGGAAGGAAATGAAAAACTGTTTTTT
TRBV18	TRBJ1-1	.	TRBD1	CASSPGTGAQAFF	TGTGCCAGCTCACCAGGGACAGGGGCGCAAGCTTTCTTT
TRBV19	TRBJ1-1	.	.	CASSGWGPTEAFF	TGTGCCAGTAGTGGATGGGGGCCCACTGAAGCTTTCTTT
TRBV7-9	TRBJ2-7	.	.	CASSLVGGRDEQYF	TGTGCCAGCAGCCTGGTGGGGGGGCGCGACGAGCAGTACTTC
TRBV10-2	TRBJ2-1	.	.	CASSESGGTKQFF	TGCGCCAGCAGTGAGTCCGGGGGTACGAAGCAGTTCTTC
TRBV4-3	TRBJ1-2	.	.	CASSQGGGYGYTF	TGCGCCAGCAGCCAGGGGGGAGGCTATGGCTACACCTTC
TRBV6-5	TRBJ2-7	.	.	CASTRGTAYEQYF	TGTGCCAGCACACGGGGGACAGCCTACGAGCAGTACTTC
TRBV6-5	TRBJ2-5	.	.	CASSYSGSKETQYF	TGTGCCAGCAGTTATTCGGGATCCAAAGAGACCCAGTACTTC
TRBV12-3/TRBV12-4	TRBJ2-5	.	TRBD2	CASSPGTMTQYF	TGTGCCAGCAGTCCCGGGACTATGACCCAGTACTTC
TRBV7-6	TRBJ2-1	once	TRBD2	CASSAVASGHNEQFF	TGTGCCAGCAGCGCCGTGGCTAGCGGACACAATGAGCAGTTCTTC
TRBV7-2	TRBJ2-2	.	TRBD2	CASSLVRLAGGNTGELFF	TGTGCCAGCAGCTTAGTACGTCTAGCGGGGGGTAACACCGGGGAGCTGTTTTTT
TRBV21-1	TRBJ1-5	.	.	CASSAGGQKDYSNQPQHF	TGTGCCAGCAGCGCCGGAGGGCAGAAGGACTATAGCAATCAGCCCCAGCATTTT
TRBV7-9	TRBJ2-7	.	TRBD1	CASSSPGQTEGQYF	TGTGCCAGCAGCTCTCCGGGACAGACGGAAGGGCAGTACTTC